This is a list of T cell receptor beta chains from one sample in a study of blood T cell repertoires in COVID-19. Method: immunoSEQ multiplex PCR; TCRdb's copy keeps in-frame clones and lacks some. Of 380,000 or so clones listed, approximately 80% are singletons. The specimen sequenced was peripheral blood. The source of these receptors is a human donor with acute or convalescent COVID-19. The donor label of this sample is uncertain. Each CDR3 is given with its conserved first and last residue. Each record gives: CDR3 DNA, CDR3 protein, V gene, D gene, J gene, clone size. D genes are given only for firm matches. Expanded clones are given a class, and other clones once, few, many or no size at all.

TGCGCCAGCAGCGACTACGGGGGAGTTGCTACGCAGTATTTT CASSDYGGVATQYF TRBV10-2 . TRBJ2-3 .
TGTGCCAGCAGCTTAGCCGGACAGGGAGAGACCCAGTACTTC CASSLAGQGETQYF TRBV7-6 TRBD1 TRBJ2-5 .
TGTGCCATCCAGGAGGAGGTTAACTATGGCTACACCTTC CAIQEEVNYGYTF TRBV6-5 . TRBJ1-2 .
TGTGCCAGCAGTATCCGCGGACAGGGCGGATATTCACCCCTCCACTTT CASSIRGQGGYSPLHF TRBV2 TRBD1 TRBJ1-6 .
TGTGCCAGCAGTGAAGCGTTTGGACGGGGGAACACTGAAGCTTTCTTT CASSEAFGRGNTEAFF TRBV6-1 . TRBJ1-1 .
TGTGCCAGCATAGGAGAAGGCACTGGGGCCAACGTCCTGACTTTC CASIGEGTGANVLTF TRBV6-6 . TRBJ2-6 .
TGTGCCAGCAGGGACTCATCCAACTCCTACGAGCAGTACTTC CASRDSSNSYEQYF TRBV2 . TRBJ2-7 .
TGTGCCAGCAGTACCTCGACTAGCGGGAGCCAAGAGCAGTTCTTC CASSTSTSGSQEQFF TRBV28 TRBD2 TRBJ2-1 .
TGTGCCAGCAGCTTGCGGGGTGGAAACACCATATATTTT CASSLRGGNTIYF TRBV5-8 . TRBJ1-3 .
TGTGCCAGTAGTAGCCCGCCGGGACAGGGGTTTGGGAATCAGCCCCAGCATTTT CASSSPPGQGFGNQPQHF TRBV19 TRBD1 TRBJ1-5 .
TGTGCCAGCAGAGGAGGGTATGGCTACACCTTC CASRGGYGYTF TRBV12-3/TRBV12-4 . TRBJ1-2 .
TGTGCCAGCAGCGTAGGACTAGCGGGGGGGCCCGCAGATACGCAGTATTTT CASSVGLAGGPADTQYF TRBV9 TRBD2 TRBJ2-3 .
TGTGCCAGCAGTTTACTTGGAGGGAGGGGGGTCTCCTACAATGAGCAGTTCTTC CASSLLGGRGVSYNEQFF TRBV27 . TRBJ2-1 .
TGTGCCAGCTCACCGAGCATTGCCGGGGAGCGATCTCCCCTCCACTTT CASSPSIAGERSPLHF TRBV18 . TRBJ1-6 .
TGTGCCAGCAGCACATCCTGGGGGCAAGTGAGCACCGGGGAGCTGTTTTTT CASSTSWGQVSTGELFF TRBV5-6 . TRBJ2-2 .
TGTGCCAGCAGTTTTGGTAGCGGGAGGTCCTACGAGCAGTACTTC CASSFGSGRSYEQYF TRBV2 TRBD2 TRBJ2-7 .
TGTGCCAGGCCTAATTCCTTTATCCTTTGGACTAATGAAAAACTGTTTTTT CARPNSFILWTNEKLFF TRBV21-1 . TRBJ1-4 .
TGTGCTAGTGGTTTGGTACGGGCAGGGGAGGGGAACACTGAAGCTTTCTTT CASGLVRAGEGNTEAFF TRBV12-5 . TRBJ1-1 .
TGTGCCAGCAGTTTAGACGGCACCGAGGATGAAAAACTGTTTTTT CASSLDGTEDEKLFF TRBV28 . TRBJ1-4 once
TGTGCCGCTGGAGGGGGGGTTTCGGAGACCCAGTACTTC CAAGGGVSETQYF TRBV10-3 . TRBJ2-5 .
TGTGCCATCAGTAAAGCGGGGACTCAAGAGACCCAGTACTTC CAISKAGTQETQYF TRBV10-3 TRBD2 TRBJ2-5 .
TGTGCCAGCAGCCCGCGACAGCAGACGTACAATGAGCAGTTCTTC CASSPRQQTYNEQFF TRBV7-8 . TRBJ2-1 .
TGTGCCAGTAGTATGGTCGGGAACACCGGGGAGCTGTTTTTT CASSMVGNTGELFF TRBV19 . TRBJ2-2 .
TGCAGTGCTAGTGATCCGGGGACAGGACTGTTTTTT CSASDPGTGLFF TRBV20-1 TRBD1 TRBJ1-4 .
TGTGCCAGCAGCCTCCAAGGAGGAGGGAGCTCCTACAATGAGCAGTTCTTC CASSLQGGGSSYNEQFF TRBV7-2 . TRBJ2-1 .
TGTGCCAGTAGTATTTCTGTGAACTATGGCTACACCTTC CASSISVNYGYTF TRBV19 . TRBJ1-2 .
TGTGCCAGCAGTTACGGACAGGGGGCAACTAATGAAAAACTGTTTTTT CASSYGQGATNEKLFF TRBV6-5 TRBD1 TRBJ1-4 .
TGTGCCAGCAGCCAAGATTCGGGTCCGCGCTATGGCTACACCTTC CASSQDSGPRYGYTF TRBV4-2 . TRBJ1-2 .
TGCGCCAGCAGGGACAGCCAAAGACTCCAAGAGACCCAGTACTTC CASRDSQRLQETQYF TRBV10-2 . TRBJ2-5 .
TGTGCCAGTAGTGCCGCGGGGATTCTTCCTAACAATGAGCAGTTCTTC CASSAAGILPNNEQFF TRBV19 . TRBJ2-1 .
TGTGCCAGCAGCCAAGCGGGGGGCGGAGGAAACACCATATATTTT CASSQAGGGGNTIYF TRBV3-1/TRBV3-2 . TRBJ1-3 .
TGTGCCAGCAGCTTAGTTGTCATCAACACCGGGGAGCTGTTTTTT CASSLVVINTGELFF TRBV7-8 . TRBJ2-2 .
TGTGCCAGCTCACTCGCCGTTGGGGGACAGAACTATGGCTACACCTTC CASSLAVGGQNYGYTF TRBV18 TRBD1 TRBJ1-2 .
TGTGCCAGCAGCCCAACCCTAAGAGCCTTAACCCCCGGGACAGGGCATGGCTACACCTTC CASSPTLRALTPGTGHGYTF TRBV28 TRBD1 TRBJ1-2 .
TGCGCCAGCAGCTCAGGGGGGTACGAGCAGTACTTC CASSSGGYEQYF TRBV5-1 . TRBJ2-7 .
TGCGCCAGCAGCCAAGATGTGGAGACAGTTCGCTCCTACGAGCAGTACTTC CASSQDVETVRSYEQYF TRBV4-1 . TRBJ2-7 .
TGTGCCAGCAGTTCAACAGGGACCTATAATTCACCCCTCCACTTT CASSSTGTYNSPLHF TRBV6-5 . TRBJ1-6 .
TGTGCCTGGAGTGTGGGCAGATATTACAATGAGCAGTTCTTC CAWSVGRYYNEQFF TRBV30 . TRBJ2-1 .
TGTGCCAGCCAACAGGGGCACGAGCAGTACTTC CASQQGHEQYF TRBV6-5 TRBD1 TRBJ2-7 once
TGCGCCAGCAGCTTTGAGGGTACTGGAAACACCATATATTTT CASSFEGTGNTIYF TRBV5-1 . TRBJ1-3 .
TGCAGCGTTACCGGGACAGGGTTTGACGAGCAGTACTTC CSVTGTGFDEQYF TRBV29-1 TRBD1 TRBJ2-7 .
TGTGCCACCAGCAGAGGACAGCTGAACACTGAAGCTTTCTTT CATSRGQLNTEAFF TRBV15 . TRBJ1-1 .
TGTGCCAGCAGCTTAGAGAAAGCGGGGGCGGTGAATACGCAGTATTTT CASSLEKAGAVNTQYF TRBV7-6 TRBD2 TRBJ2-3 .
TGCAGTGCTAGTGATCACAGGACCTATGGCTACACCTTC CSASDHRTYGYTF TRBV20-1 . TRBJ1-2 few
TGTGCCAGCAGCTTGGGTGGACACACAGATACGCAGTATTTT CASSLGGHTDTQYF TRBV13 . TRBJ2-3 .
TGTGCCAGCAGCTTGTCTTTTTGGGGCATGATGAACACCGGGGAGCTGTTTTTT CASSLSFWGMMNTGELFF TRBV7-9 . TRBJ2-2 .
TGTGCCAGCAGTGAAGGGGCAGCGGGGGAGATGAAGCAGTACTTC CASSEGAAGEMKQYF TRBV2 TRBD2 TRBJ2-7 .
TGTGCCAGCAGTGAAATGCAGGGGGTGATAGGACACGACTACGAGCAGTACTTC CASSEMQGVIGHDYEQYF TRBV2 TRBD1 TRBJ2-7 .
TGCGCCAGCAGCCAGGCGATAGGACAGGGGGTTTGGGTCCGCACTGAAGCTTTCTTT CASSQAIGQGVWVRTEAFF TRBV4-1 TRBD1 TRBJ1-1 .
TGTGCCTGGAGTGTACTTAAGTACGAGCAGTACTTC CAWSVLKYEQYF TRBV30 . TRBJ2-7 .
TGCGCCAGCAGCCATGGAAACAGGAAAAAACTGTTTTTT CASSHGNRKKLFF TRBV4-1 . TRBJ1-4 .
TGTGCCAGCAGTGAGTCGAGCGGCCAAGAGACCCAGTACTTC CASSESSGQETQYF TRBV2 . TRBJ2-5 .
TGTGCCAGCGGAACGGACAGGGCCTCCTACAATGAGCAGTTCTTC CASGTDRASYNEQFF TRBV2 TRBD1 TRBJ2-1 .
TGTGCCAGCTCACCACCGGGACCGGGGGCTAATGAAAAACTGTTTTTT CASSPPGPGANEKLFF TRBV18 . TRBJ1-4 .
TGTGCCAGCAGCGGACTAGCGGGGGGATACAATGAGCAGTTCTTC CASSGLAGGYNEQFF TRBV6-5 TRBD2 TRBJ2-1 .